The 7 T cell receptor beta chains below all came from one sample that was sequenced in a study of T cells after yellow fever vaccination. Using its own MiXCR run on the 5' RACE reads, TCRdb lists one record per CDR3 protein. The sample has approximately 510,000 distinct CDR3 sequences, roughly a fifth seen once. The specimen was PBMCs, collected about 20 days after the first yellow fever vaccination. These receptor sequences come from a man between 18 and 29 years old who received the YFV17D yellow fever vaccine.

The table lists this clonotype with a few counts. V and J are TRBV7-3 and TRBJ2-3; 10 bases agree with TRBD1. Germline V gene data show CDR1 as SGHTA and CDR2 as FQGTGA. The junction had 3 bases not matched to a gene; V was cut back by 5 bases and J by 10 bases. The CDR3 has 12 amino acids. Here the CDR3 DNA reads TGTGCCAGCAGCCCCGGGACAGGGGCGCAGTATTTT. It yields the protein CASSPGTGAQYF.

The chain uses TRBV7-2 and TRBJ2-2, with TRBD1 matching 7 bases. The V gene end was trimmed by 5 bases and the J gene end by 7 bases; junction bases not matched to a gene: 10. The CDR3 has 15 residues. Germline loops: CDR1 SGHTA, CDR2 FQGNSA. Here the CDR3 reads CASSPMTGMNGELFF. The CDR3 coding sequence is TGTGCCAGCAGCCCAATGACAGGGATGAACGGGGAGCTGTTTTTT.

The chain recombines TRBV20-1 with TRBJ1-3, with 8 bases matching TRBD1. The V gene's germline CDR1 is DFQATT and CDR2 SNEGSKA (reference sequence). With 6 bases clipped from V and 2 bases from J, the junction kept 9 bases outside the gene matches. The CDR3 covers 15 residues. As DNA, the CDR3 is TGCAGTGCCACCATCCGGACAGGGACTGGAAACACCATATATTTT. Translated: CSATIRTGTGNTIYF.

CDR3 DNA: TGCAGTGGGCTCACACGCTCCTACGAGCAGTACTTC. Its protein product is CSGLTRSYEQYF. The rearrangement uses TRBV20-1 and TRBJ2-7; no clear D. Germline lookup yields CDR1 DFQATT and CDR2 SNEGSKA (reference sequence). CDR3 length equals 12 residues. The V gene lost 7 bases and the J gene lost 0 bases, with 10 bases spanning the gap.

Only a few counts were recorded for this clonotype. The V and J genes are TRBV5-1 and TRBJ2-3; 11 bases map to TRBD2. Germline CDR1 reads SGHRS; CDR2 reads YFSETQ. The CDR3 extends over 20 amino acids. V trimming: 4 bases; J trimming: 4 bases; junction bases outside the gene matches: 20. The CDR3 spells CASSLRGLAGGNAPPDTQYF. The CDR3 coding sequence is TGCGCCAGCAGCCTACGGGGGCTAGCGGGGGGAAACGCCCCCCCAGATACGCAGTATTTT.

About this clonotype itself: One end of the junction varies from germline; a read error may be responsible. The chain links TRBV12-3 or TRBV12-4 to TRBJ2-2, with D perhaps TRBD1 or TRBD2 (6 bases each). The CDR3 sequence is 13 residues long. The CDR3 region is CASSRSGGGVLFF. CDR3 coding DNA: TGTGCCAGCAGCCGGTCCGGGGGCGGGGTGCTGTTTTTT.

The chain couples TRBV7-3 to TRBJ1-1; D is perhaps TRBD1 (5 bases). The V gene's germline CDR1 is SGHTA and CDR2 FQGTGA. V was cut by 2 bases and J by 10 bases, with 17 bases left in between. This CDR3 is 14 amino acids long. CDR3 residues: CASSLGAPAPVAFF. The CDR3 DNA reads TGTGCCAGCAGCTTAGGGGCTCCCGCTCCCGTAGCTTTCTTT.